This T cell receptor (beta chain) was profiled in a study of cytomegalovirus exposure and HLA in healthy donors. Study-wide points: Many donors shared some public TCRs, even though most TCR sequences were rare. TCR beta chains numbering more than 150 were designated cytomegalovirus-associated. A classifier reportedly called cytomegalovirus status with high sensitivity and specificity. Specificity of a few CMV-associated chains for CMV antigens was verified in vitro.

As for this clone: Its antigen remains unidentified.

Assay: immunoSEQ multiplex PCR; the TCRdb copy retains only in-frame clones and omits some. This table holds about 130,000 clones, 85% to 90% found once. The clonotype was recovered from a young woman in good health and CMV-seropositive. The sequencing input was PBMCs.

This CDR3 is CASSLVRAEAFF. As DNA, the CDR3 is TGTGCCAGCAGCTTGGTCAGGGCTGAAGCTTTCTTT. The rearrangement links TRBV5-6 to TRBJ1-1; TRBD1 is a possible D gene (5 bases). Germline lookup yields CDR1 SGHDT and CDR2 YYEEEE. CDR3 length: 12 residues. The germline V and J ends were trimmed by 0 bases and 6 bases, with 6 bases remaining between them.